This TCR beta chain was identified during a study of T cell responses to AZD1222 COVID-19 vaccine. Clones were read by immunoSEQ multiplex PCR, and TCRdb kept only the in-frame ones, dropping some. The table shows roughly 150,000 clones, with just under 95% occurring only once. Study observations and caveats: Donor demographics were predominantly white British with a female majority; clonal diversity may be underestimated. After the peak T cell response, and only then, were repertoires sampled.

Notes on this clone: The antigen remains undetermined.

The CDR3 covers 13 residues. With 9 bases clipped from V and 9 bases from J, the junction kept 5 bases outside the gene matches. The germline gives CDR1 SNHLY, CDR2 FYNNEI. The chain couples TRBV2 to TRBJ2-1; 13 bases align to TRBD2. The TCR was taken from an adult in good health. The sample in question was peripheral blood, obtained on day 0 of AZD1222 vaccination. CDR3 coding DNA: TGTGCCAGTGGACTAGCGGGAGTCAGTGAGCAGTTCTTC. This gives the protein CASGLAGVSEQFF.